The 4 T cell receptor beta chains below all came from one sample that was sequenced in a study of T cells expressing NK-cell markers. TCRdb re-called the 5' RACE reads and shows each CDR3 protein once, DNA omitted. The sample is made up of approximately 550,000 distinct CDR3 sequences, and the top ten hold around 4% of it. What was sequenced was blood T cells: a sorted CD56 or NKG2C T cell subset, CD4+ or CD8+ T cells, or bulk PBMC T cells (not recorded which). The source is a man between 18 and 29 years old in good health.

The chain uses TRBV20-1 and TRBJ2-7. Germline V lookup: CDR1 DFQATT, CDR2 SNEGSKA (reference sequence). The CDR3 is made up of 14 amino acids. The chain's CDR3 is CSARVSSVLYEQYF.

The chain recombines TRBV6-6 with TRBJ2-7; without DNA, the TCRdb call of TRBD1 cannot be checked. The germline CDR1 and CDR2 sequences are MNHNY and SVGAGI (reference sequence). This CDR3 comprises 12 residues. The CDR3 region is CASGAGGDEQYF.

The chain combines TRBV6-2 or TRBV6-3 with TRBJ2-1; checking the TCRdb D call of TRBD1 is not possible without DNA. The V gene's germline CDR1 is MNHEY and CDR2 SVGEGT. The CDR3 spans 12 residues. CDR3 in amino acids: CASRGTGTEQFF.

This chain joins TRBV6-2 or TRBV6-3 and TRBJ2-7; the D gene TCRdb calls, TRBD1, cannot be checked with no DNA. Germline values: CDR1 MNHEY, CDR2 SVGEGT. The CDR3 is 15 amino acids. CDR3 residues: CASSYVVLRGSEQYF.